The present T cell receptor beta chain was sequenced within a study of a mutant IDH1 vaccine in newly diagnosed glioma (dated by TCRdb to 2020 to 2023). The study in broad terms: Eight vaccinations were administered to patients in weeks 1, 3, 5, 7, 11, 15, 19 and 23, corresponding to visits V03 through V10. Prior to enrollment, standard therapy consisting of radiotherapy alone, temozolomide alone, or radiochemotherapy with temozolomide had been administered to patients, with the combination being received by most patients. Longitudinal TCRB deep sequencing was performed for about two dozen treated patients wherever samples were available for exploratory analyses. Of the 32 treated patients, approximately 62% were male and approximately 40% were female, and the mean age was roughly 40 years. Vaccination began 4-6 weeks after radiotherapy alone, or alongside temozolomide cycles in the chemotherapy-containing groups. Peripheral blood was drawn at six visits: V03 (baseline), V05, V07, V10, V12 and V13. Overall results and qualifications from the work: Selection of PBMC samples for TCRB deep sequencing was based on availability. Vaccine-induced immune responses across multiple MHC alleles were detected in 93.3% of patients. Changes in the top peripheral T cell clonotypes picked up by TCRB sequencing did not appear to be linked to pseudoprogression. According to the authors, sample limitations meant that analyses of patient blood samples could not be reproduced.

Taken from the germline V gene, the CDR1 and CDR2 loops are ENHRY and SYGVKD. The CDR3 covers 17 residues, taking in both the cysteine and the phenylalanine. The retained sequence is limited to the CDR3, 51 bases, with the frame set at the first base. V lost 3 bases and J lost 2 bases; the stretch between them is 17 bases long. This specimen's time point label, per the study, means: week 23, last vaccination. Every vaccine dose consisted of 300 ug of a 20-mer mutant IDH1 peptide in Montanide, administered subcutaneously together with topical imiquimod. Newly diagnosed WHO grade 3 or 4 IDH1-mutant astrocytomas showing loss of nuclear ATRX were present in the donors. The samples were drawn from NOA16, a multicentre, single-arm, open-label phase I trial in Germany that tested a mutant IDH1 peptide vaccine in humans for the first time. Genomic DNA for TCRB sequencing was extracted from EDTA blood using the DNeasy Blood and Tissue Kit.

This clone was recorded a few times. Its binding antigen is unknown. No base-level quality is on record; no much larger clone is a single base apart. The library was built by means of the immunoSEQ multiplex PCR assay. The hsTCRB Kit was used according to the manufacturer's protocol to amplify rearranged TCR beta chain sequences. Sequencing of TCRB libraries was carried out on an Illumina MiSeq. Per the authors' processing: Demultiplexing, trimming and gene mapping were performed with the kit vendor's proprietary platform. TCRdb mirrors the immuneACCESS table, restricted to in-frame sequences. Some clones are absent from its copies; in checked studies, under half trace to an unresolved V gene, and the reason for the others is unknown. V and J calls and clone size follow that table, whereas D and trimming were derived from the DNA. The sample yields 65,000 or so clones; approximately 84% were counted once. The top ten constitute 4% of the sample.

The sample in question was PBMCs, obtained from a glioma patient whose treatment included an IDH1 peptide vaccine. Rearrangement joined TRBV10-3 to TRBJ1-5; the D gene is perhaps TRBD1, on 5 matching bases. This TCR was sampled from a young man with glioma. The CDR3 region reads CAISDPRAGIGNQPQHF. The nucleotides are TGTGCCATCAGTGACCCCCGGGCAGGGATTGGCAATCAGCCCCAGCATTTT.